These 26 T cell receptor beta chains were sequenced from one sample in a study of Ad26.COV2.S vaccination and SARS-CoV-2 variants (dated by TCRdb to the early 2020s). Library construction relied on the immunoSEQ multiplex PCR assay. Entries here come from immuneACCESS through TCRdb and include only in-frame sequences with V and J called. Some clones fail to appear in such tables; in the studies checked, an unresolved V gene covers under half of the shortfall, and the cause of the remainder is unknown. Recorded for this sample are 300,000 to 400,000 clones; roughly 84% of them occurred a single time. Roughly 3.6% of the sample is held by the ten biggest clonotypes. Reading the label with the study, this specimen's treatment or condition is: around 19 received Ad26.COV2.S at low or high dose, single or two shots; a few received placebo; per-sample allocation not given. Repertoires of vaccine and placebo recipients were sequenced from samples collected on day 63 after the first injection.

The sequenced sample was peripheral blood, obtained in a trial of Ad26.COV2.S vaccine versus placebo. The origin of the receptors is a person aged 18-65 years who received the Ad26.COV2.S COVID-19 vaccine or a placebo.

On this clone: This may be a read error: a much more frequent sequence differs by one nucleotide. The V and J genes are TRBV5-5 and TRBJ1-4; the D is unclear. V was clipped by 0 bases and J by 8 bases, with 2 bases between them. CDR3 length equals 11 residues. CDR1 is SGHKS, CDR2 YYEKEE, per germline (reference sequence). The CDR3 spells CASSLEEKLFF. CDR3 DNA sequence: TGTGCCAGCAGCTTGGAAGAAAAACTGTTTTTT. The full variable domain, rest sourced from reference TRBV5-5 and TRBJ1-4, is DAGVTQSPTHLIKTRGQQVTLRCSPISGHKSVSWYQQVLGQGPQFIFQYYEKEERGRGNFPDRFSARQFPNYSSELNVNALLLGDSALYLCASSLEEKLFFGSGTQLSVL.

The rearrangement links TRBV5-5 to TRBJ2-7, with D possibly being TRBD2 (6 bases). V was cut by 0 bases and J by 2 bases, with 21 bases left in between. Germline values: CDR1 SGHKS, CDR2 YYEKEE (reference sequence). The CDR3 has 18 amino acids. The CDR3 DNA reads TGTGCCAGCAGCTTGGGTCCGGTAGCGGCGTGGGGCACCTACGAGCAGTACTTC. The encoded protein is CASSLGPVAAWGTYEQYF.

This clone was observed a single time. This chain links TRBV4-3 with TRBJ1-2, with 9 bases fitting TRBD1. The germline V gene has CDR1 LGHNA and CDR2 YSLEER. The V segment lost 6 bases and the J segment 8 bases; nucleotides outside the gene matches: 7. CDR3 length: 13 amino acids. The CDR3 sequence is CASSQQGAGGYTF. The CDR3 DNA follows: TGCGCCAGCAGTCAACAGGGGGCAGGCGGCTACACCTTC.

The chain combines TRBV19 with TRBJ2-5; D gene unclear. The germline gives CDR1 LNHDA, CDR2 SQIVND (reference sequence). The length of the CDR3 is 16 residues. The V and J ends lost 1 base and 5 bases respectively, with 17 bases between them. The CDR3 DNA reads TGTGCCAGTAGTATAGGTCGTGGGCCCCTTAGGGAGACCCAGTACTTC. Its protein product is CASSIGRGPLRETQYF.

V gene TRBV5-5 combines with J gene TRBJ1-5; tentative D call: TRBD1 (6 bases). The germline gives CDR1 SGHKS, CDR2 YYEKEE (reference sequence). The CDR3 length is 14 residues. Trimming stripped 3 bases from V and 0 bases from J, with 7 bases between. The CDR3 DNA reads as TGTGCCAGCAGCTGGACAGATAGCAATCAGCCCCAGCATTTT. Translating gives CASSWTDSNQPQHF.

This clone was seen once. The chain combines TRBV27 with TRBJ1-2; a weak D match, TRBD1 (5 bases). The CDR3 runs 18 residues. The V end was cut by 2 bases, the J end by 3 bases, with 22 bases between. Germline CDR1 and CDR2: MNHEY and SMNVEV (reference sequence). CDR3 in amino acids: CASSLILSGGVDYYGYTF. In DNA form, the CDR3 reads TGTGCCAGCAGTTTAATTTTATCGGGAGGGGTCGATTACTATGGCTACACCTTC.

The genes are TRBV30 and TRBJ1-2; D call uncertain. Germline V gives CDR1 GTSNPN, CDR2 SVGIG (reference sequence). V shed 1 base and J shed 3 bases, with 9 bases lying between them. The CDR3 is 13 residues long. Here the CDR3 reads CAWSDARDYGYTF. The DNA of the CDR3 is TGTGCCTGGAGTGACGCTAGGGACTATGGCTACACCTTC.

The genes are TRBV2 and TRBJ1-1, with D hard to call. The CDR3 is 11 residues long. V lost 6 bases and J lost 2, with 4 bases in between. Germline values: CDR1 SNHLY, CDR2 FYNNEI. The CDR3 DNA reads TGTGCCAGCAGCGAAAACACTGAAGCTTTCTTT. Translating it yields CASSENTEAFF.

The genes are TRBV6-5 and TRBJ2-7, with 8 bases that match TRBD1. The junction had 7 bases not matched to a gene; V was cut back by 10 bases and J by 2 bases. The length of the CDR3 is 13 residues. Germline CDR1 is MNHEY and CDR2 is SVGAGI. The CDR3 bases are TGTGCCACCCGGACAGGGAGGACCTACGAGCAGTACTTC. Translation gives CATRTGRTYEQYF.

V and J are TRBV7-2 and TRBJ2-1, with TRBD2 matching 9 bases. The CDR3 contains 15 residues. The trim removed 1 base at V and 5 bases at J, leaving 3 bases unmatched. CDR1 is SGHTA, CDR2 FQGNSA, per germline. The CDR3 here is CASSLVSGGNNEQFF. The CDR3 nucleotides are TGTGCCAGCAGCTTAGTAAGCGGGGGGAACAATGAGCAGTTCTTC. Looking up the rest from reference TRBV7-2 and TRBJ2-1 gives the full variable domain: GAGVSQSPSNKVTEKGKDVELRCDPISGHTALYWYRQSLGQGLEFLIYFQGNSAPDKSGLPSDRFSAERTGGSVSTLTIQRTQQEDSAVYLCASSLVSGGNNEQFFGPGTRLTVL.

This clone was found once. The chain has TRBV4-1 and TRBJ2-5; possibly TRBD1 or TRBD2 for D (6 bases each). The CDR3 has 19 amino acids. CDR1 and CDR2 (germline): MGHRA, YSYEKL. The ends were cut back, 0 bases at V and 0 bases at J, with 20 bases in the middle. The CDR3 DNA follows: TGCGCCAGCAGCCAAGAGGGGTATTCGAGGGGGGTGAACCAAGAGACCCAGTACTTC. Amino acid sequence: CASSQEGYSRGVNQETQYF.

The rearrangement uses TRBV18 and TRBJ1-1; D gene ambiguous. Trimming pared 0 bases from V and 2 bases from J, leaving 1 base between. Germline lookup yields CDR1 KGHSH and CDR2 LQKENI. This CDR3 contains 12 residues. The CDR3 coding sequence is TGTGCCAGCTCACCACCTAACACTGAAGCTTTCTTT. It specifies CASSPPNTEAFF.

The CDR3 reads CASSIDPGANQPQHF. DNA of the CDR3: TGTGCCAGTAGTATAGATCCCGGGGCCAATCAGCCCCAGCATTTT. This chain joins TRBV19 and TRBJ1-5; D is perhaps TRBD1 (5 bases). The CDR3 has 15 amino acids. CDR1 LNHDA and CDR2 SQIVND come from the germline V gene (reference sequence). The ends were cut back, 0 bases at V and 3 bases at J, with 9 bases in the middle.

V and J are TRBV5-1 and TRBJ2-7, with no clear D. CDR1 is SGHRS and CDR2 is YFSETQ in the germline V gene. Trimming removed 2 bases from V and 4 bases from J, with 7 bases in between. This CDR3 is 12 amino acids long. CDR3 amino acids: CASSFIGYEQYF. The CDR3, as DNA: TGCGCCAGCAGCTTCATAGGGTACGAGCAGTACTTC.

The chain couples TRBV4-1 to TRBJ2-7, with 7 nucleotides matching TRBD2. CDR1 is MGHRA and CDR2 is YSYEKL in the germline V gene. The CDR3 consists of 13 residues. Trimming at V came to 3 bases and at J to 6 bases, leaving 5 bases not matched to a gene. As DNA, the CDR3 is TGCGCCAGCAGCCACTTAACTAGCGTCGAGCAGTACTTC. It translates to CASSHLTSVEQYF.

This chain links TRBV6-5 with TRBJ2-5, with D possibly being TRBD1 (6 bases). Trimming cost V 5 bases and J 5 bases, with 15 bases left between them. The length of the CDR3 is 14 residues. Germline V gives CDR1 MNHEY, CDR2 SVGAGI. CDR3 bases: TGTGCCAGCAGTCCGACAGGTTATGAGGAGACCCAGTACTTC. Its translation is CASSPTGYEETQYF.

The chain carries TRBV6-5 and TRBJ2-2; D is possibly TRBD1 (5 bases). CDR1 is MNHEY, CDR2 SVGAGI, per germline. The CDR3 is 14 residues long. Trimming removed 6 bases at V and 1 base at J, with 9 bases between. The CDR3, as DNA: TGTGCCAGCAGCGCCGACAGGAACACCGGGGAGCTGTTTTTT. Its translation is CASSADRNTGELFF.

The chain links TRBV11-2 to TRBJ1-1; the D is unclear. V lost 1 base and J 10 bases, leaving 13 bases between the germline ends. Germline V CDR1 and CDR2: SGHAT, FQNNGV. The CDR3 consists of 13 residues. CDR3 sequence (DNA): TGTGCCAGCAGCTTAGGCGAAGGGTGGGGAGCTTTCTTT. Protein product: CASSLGEGWGAFF.

The chain couples TRBV6-1 to TRBJ2-2, with D perhaps matching TRBD2 (5 bases). Germline V gene sequence: CDR1 MNHNS, CDR2 SASEGT. The CDR3 runs to 14 residues. Trimming cost V 7 bases and J 6 bases, with 15 bases left between them. Written as DNA, the CDR3 is TGTGCCAGCACCGGCAGCGGTTCGGCCGGGGAGCTGTTTTTT. This gives the protein CASTGSGSAGELFF.

DNA of the CDR3: TGTGCCAGCAGCCCCGGGACAGGGGTGTACTTC. Translated, it gives CASSPGTGVYF. The chain couples TRBV9 to TRBJ2-7; 10 positions agree with TRBD1. The V segment lost 4 bases and the J segment 12 bases; nucleotides outside the gene matches: 4. Germline values: CDR1 SGDLS, CDR2 YYNGEE. This CDR3 is built from 11 residues.

The chain carries TRBV12-3 or TRBV12-4 and TRBJ1-1; 7 bases are a match to TRBD1. The trim removed 11 bases at V and 0 bases at J, leaving 6 bases unmatched. The CDR3 is 13 residues long. Here the CDR3 DNA reads TGTGCCGGAGGGGACAGCTTGAACACTGAAGCTTTCTTT. Amino acid sequence: CAGGDSLNTEAFF.

The rearrangement joins TRBV13 to TRBJ1-4, with D perhaps matching TRBD1 (5 bases). V lost 0 bases to trimming and J lost 6 bases, with 11 bases between them. The CDR3 sequence is 15 residues long. Germline CDR1 is PRHDT and CDR2 is FYEKMQ (reference sequence). The CDR3 reads CASSLGDTDDEKLFF. For the CDR3, the DNA is TGTGCCAGCAGCTTAGGGGACACGGACGATGAAAAACTGTTTTTT.

J is TRBJ2-1 and V is TRBV7-6; 9 positions agree with TRBD2. Germline V gives CDR1 SGHVS, CDR2 FNYEAQ. J was trimmed by 7 bases and V by 5 bases; bases with no gene match: 6. This CDR3 has 14 amino acids. The CDR3 DNA reads as TGTGCCAGCAGCCTTAGCGGGGGAGGGAATGAGCAGTTCTTC. Protein sequence: CASSLSGGGNEQFF.

Here the CDR3 DNA reads TGTGCCAGCAGCTTGGCCTGGACAGGGGGCGAAACAGATACGCAGTATTTT. It encodes CASSLAWTGGETDTQYF. The gene calls are TRBV5-4 and TRBJ2-3; 11 positions match TRBD1. V was clipped by 0 bases and J by 3 bases; unmatched bases: 6. This CDR3 has 17 amino acids. CDR1 and CDR2 from the germline V gene are SGHNT and YYREEE (reference sequence).

The chain is built from TRBV6-2 or TRBV6-3 and TRBJ2-4, with TRBD1 identical over 7 bases. The CDR3 spans 13 residues. CDR1 is MNHEY and CDR2 is SVGEGT in the germline V gene. J was trimmed by 16 bases and V by 0 bases; bases with no gene match: 9. CDR3 nucleotide sequence: TGTGCCAGCAGTTACTCGACAGGGACAGACCCCTACTTC. This encodes CASSYSTGTDPYF.

V is TRBV5-4 and J is TRBJ2-7; 10 nucleotides line up with TRBD1. The V segment lost 4 bases and the J segment 6 bases; nucleotides outside the gene matches: 7. Germline assignment: CDR1 SGHNT and CDR2 YYREEE (reference sequence). The CDR3 length is 14 residues. DNA of the CDR3: TGTGCCAGCAGCATCGACAGGGGGCCCGGCGAGCAGTACTTC. This sequence encodes CASSIDRGPGEQYF.